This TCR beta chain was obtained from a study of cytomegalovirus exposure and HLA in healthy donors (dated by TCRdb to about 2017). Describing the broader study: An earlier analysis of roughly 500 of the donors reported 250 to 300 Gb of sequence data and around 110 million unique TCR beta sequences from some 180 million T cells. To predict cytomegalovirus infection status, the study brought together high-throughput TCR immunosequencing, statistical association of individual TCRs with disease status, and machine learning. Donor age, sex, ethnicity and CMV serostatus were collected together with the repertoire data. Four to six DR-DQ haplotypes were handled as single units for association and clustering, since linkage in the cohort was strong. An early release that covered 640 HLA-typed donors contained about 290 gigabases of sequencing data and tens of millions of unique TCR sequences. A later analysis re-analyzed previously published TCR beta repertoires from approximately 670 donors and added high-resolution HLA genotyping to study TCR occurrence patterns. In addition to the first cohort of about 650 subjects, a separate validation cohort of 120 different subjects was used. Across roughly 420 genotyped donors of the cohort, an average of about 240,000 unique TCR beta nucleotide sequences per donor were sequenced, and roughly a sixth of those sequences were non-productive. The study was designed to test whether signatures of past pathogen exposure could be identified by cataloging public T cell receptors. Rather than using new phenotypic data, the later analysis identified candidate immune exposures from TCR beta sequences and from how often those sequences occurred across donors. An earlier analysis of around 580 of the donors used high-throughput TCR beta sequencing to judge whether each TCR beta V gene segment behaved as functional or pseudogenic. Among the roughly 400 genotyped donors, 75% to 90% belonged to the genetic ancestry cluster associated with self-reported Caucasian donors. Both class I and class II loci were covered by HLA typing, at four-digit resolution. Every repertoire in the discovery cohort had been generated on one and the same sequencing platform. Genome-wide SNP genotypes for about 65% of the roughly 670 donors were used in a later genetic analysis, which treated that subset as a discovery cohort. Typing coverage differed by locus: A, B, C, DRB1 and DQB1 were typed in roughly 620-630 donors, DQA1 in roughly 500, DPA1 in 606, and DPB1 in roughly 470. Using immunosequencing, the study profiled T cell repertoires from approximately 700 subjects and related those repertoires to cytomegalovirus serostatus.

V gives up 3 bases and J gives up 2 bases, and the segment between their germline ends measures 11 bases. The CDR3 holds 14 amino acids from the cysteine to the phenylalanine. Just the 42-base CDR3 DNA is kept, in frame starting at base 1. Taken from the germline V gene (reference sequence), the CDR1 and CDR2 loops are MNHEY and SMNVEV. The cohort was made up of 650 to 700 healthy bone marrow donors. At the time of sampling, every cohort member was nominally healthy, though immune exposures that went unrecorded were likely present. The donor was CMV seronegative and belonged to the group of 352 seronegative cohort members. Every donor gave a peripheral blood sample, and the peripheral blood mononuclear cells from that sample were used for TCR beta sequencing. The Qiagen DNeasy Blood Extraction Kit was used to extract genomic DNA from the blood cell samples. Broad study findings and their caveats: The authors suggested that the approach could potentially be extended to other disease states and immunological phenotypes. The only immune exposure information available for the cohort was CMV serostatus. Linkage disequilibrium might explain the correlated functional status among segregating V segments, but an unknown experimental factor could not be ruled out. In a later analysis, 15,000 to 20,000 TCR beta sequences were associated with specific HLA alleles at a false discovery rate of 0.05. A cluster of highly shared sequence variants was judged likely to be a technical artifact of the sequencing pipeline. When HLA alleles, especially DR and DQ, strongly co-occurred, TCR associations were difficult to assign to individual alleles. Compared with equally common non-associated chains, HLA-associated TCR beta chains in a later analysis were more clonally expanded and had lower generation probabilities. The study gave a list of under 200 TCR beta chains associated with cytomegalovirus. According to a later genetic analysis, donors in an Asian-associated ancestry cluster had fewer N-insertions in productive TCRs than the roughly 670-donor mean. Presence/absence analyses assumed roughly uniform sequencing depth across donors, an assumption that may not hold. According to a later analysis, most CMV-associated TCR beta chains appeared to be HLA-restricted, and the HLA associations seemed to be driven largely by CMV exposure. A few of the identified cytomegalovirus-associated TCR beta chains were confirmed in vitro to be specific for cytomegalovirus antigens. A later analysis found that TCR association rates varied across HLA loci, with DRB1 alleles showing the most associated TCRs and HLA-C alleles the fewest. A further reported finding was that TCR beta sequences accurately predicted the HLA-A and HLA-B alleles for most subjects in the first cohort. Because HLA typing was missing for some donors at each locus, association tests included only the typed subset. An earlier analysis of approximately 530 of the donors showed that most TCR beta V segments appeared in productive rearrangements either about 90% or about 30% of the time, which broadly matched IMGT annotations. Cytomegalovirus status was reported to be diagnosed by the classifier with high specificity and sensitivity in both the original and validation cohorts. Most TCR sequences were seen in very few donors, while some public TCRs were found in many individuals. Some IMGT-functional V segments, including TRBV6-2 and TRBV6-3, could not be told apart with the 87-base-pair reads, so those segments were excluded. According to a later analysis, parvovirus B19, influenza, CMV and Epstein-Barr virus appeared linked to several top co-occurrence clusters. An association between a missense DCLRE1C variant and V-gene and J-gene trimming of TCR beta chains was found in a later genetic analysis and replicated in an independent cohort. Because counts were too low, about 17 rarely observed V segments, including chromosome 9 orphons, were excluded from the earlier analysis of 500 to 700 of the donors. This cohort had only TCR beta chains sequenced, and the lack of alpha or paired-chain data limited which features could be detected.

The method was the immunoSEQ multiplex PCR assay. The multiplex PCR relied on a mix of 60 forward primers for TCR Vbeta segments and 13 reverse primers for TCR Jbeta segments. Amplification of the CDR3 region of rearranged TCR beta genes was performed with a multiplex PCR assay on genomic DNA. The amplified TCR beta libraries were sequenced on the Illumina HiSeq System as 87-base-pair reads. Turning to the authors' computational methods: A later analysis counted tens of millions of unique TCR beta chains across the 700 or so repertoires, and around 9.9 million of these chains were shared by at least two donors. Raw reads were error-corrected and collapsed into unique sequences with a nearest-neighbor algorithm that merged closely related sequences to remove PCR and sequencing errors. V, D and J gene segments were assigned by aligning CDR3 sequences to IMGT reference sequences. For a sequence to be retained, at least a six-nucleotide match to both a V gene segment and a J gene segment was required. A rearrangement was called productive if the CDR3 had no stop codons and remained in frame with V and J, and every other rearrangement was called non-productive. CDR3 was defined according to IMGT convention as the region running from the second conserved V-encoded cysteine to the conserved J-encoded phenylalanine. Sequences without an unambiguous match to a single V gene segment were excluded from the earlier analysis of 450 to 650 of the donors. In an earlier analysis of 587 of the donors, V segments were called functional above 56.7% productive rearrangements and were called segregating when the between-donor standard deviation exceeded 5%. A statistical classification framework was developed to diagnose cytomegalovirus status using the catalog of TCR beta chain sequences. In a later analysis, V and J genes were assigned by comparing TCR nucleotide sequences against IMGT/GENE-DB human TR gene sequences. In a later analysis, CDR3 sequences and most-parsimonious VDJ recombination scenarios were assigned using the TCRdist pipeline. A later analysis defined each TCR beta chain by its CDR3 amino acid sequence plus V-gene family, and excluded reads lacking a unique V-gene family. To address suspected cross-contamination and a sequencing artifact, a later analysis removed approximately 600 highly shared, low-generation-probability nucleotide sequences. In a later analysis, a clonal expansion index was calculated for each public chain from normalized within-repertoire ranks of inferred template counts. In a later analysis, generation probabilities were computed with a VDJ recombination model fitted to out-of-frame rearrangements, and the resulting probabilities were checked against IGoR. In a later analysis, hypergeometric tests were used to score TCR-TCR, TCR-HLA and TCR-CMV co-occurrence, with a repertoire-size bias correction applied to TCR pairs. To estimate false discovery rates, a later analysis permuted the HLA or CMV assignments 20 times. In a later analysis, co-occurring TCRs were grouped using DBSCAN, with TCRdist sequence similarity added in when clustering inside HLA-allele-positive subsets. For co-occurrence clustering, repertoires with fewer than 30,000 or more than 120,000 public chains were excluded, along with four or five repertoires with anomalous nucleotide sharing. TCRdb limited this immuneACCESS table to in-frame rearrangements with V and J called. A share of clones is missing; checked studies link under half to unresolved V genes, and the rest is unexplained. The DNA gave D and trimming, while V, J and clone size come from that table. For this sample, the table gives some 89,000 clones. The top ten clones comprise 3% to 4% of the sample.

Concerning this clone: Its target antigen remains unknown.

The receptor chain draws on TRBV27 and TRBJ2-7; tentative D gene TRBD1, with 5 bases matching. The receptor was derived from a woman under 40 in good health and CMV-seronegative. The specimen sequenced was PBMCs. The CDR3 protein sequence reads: CASSFATAAYEQYF. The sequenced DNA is TGTGCCAGCAGTTTCGCGACAGCAGCCTACGAGCAGTACTTC.